This T cell receptor beta chain was found in a study of T cell responses to AZD1222 COVID-19 vaccine (dated by TCRdb to about 2021). For the wider study: TCR sequencing was performed for 230 to 250 trial participants, of whom about 200 were given two doses of AZD1222 and approximately 25 were given two doses of MenACWY control vaccine. Enrollment into the trials was organized by age into subgroups of 18-55, 56-69 and 70-plus years, and those subgroups contained roughly 160, 29 and 62 TCR-sequenced participants, respectively. The research as a whole found: Reportedly, close to half of the unique spike-specific TCRs recognized epitopes lying outside the regions that are mutated in the B.1.351 and B.1.1.7 variants. The vaccine-associated CD4 TCRs covered the entire spike protein, and the dominant responses fell in regions 160-218 and 743-854. In the small 56-69-year group, the increase in depth fell short of significance, most likely because of low power. Conclusions about previously exposed vaccinees are limited because only a handful of AZD1222 recipients were SARS-CoV-2 seropositive at baseline. No day 14 peak-response samples were available, so repertoires were characterized only after the peak T cell response. Most participants were white British and females outnumbered males, and the authors suggested that clonal diversity may have been underestimated. After two AZD1222 doses, spike-specific TCR breadth and depth were significantly higher than at day 0 and than in MenACWY recipients.

Read against the paper, the sample's time point label means: about 28 days (+/-7) after the second vaccine dose. AZD1222 recipients with second doses at about 4 weeks or about 12 weeks were pooled, because spike-specific TCR depth and breadth did not differ between schedules. Samples from vaccinated people were obtained from the UK trials COV001 and COV002, which included a single-blind randomized controlled phase 2/3 trial of AZD1222 (ChAdOx1 nCoV-19) in healthy adults. For TCRbeta chain sequencing, PBMC samples from trial participants were taken at day 0 and at day 28 after the second dose. About this clone itself: The antigen it recognizes is unknown. Per-base qualities were not stored, and no clone one base away is much larger.

The CDR3 regions of human TCRbeta chains were analyzed by immunosequencing. As for the authors' bioinformatics: TCRs in the repertoires were compared against a reference library of SARS-CoV-2-specific TCRs that had been generated with the MIRA antigen-specificity platform. Breadth was defined as the fraction of unique TCRs that were SARS-CoV-2-associated. Depth was defined as the fraction of total T cells that were SARS-CoV-2-associated. Using the MIRA data, every spike-specific TCR was mapped to the spike region that the TCR reacted to and assigned to either a CD4 or a CD8 class. Log10-transformed breadth and depth values were compared by one-way ANOVA with Sidak's multiple comparisons tests. Imported from immuneACCESS, the table was reduced by TCRdb to in-frame sequences with V and J called. These copies leave out some clones; in studies compared against another copy, an unresolved V gene accounts for under half, and the cause of the remainder is not known. V and J calls and clone size are as listed in that table; D and trimming were resolved from the DNA. The sample profile shows 90,000 to 120,000 clones; roughly 90% of them were found once. Under 10% of the sample rests with the top ten.

CDR1 and CDR2 are drawn from the germline V gene (reference sequence): SEHNR, FQNEAQ. The V and J ends are trimmed by 6 bases and 3 bases, leaving 18 bases between them. Including the terminal cysteine and phenylalanine, the CDR3 comprises 15 residues. This entry keeps only the CDR3 DNA: 45 bases, framed from base 1. The chain couples TRBV7-9 to TRBJ2-7; the best D guess is TRBD2, with 5 bases matching. The receptor was derived from an adult who received the AZD1222 COVID-19 vaccine. The sequenced sample was peripheral blood, obtained 28 days after the second AZD1222 dose. The CDR3: CASSSPGLQNYEQYF. The nucleotide sequence reads as follows: TGTGCCAGCAGTTCCCCCGGACTCCAAAACTACGAGCAGTACTTC.